Here is one T cell receptor (beta chain) with its context. Its antigen is not known. This specimen belongs to a study of blood T cells in healthy people across ages. General study points: Investigators viewed diversity estimates from one million T cells as underestimates, the study reported. Roughly linear age-related decline in beta diversity appeared, significant by age about 40.

This CDR3 contains 14 residues. Per the germline V gene, CDR1 is SQVTM and CDR2 is ANQGSEA. The V gene end was trimmed by 3 bases and the J gene end by 4 bases; junction bases not matched to a gene: 6. Ranging in age from roughly 6 to 95, the donors were healthy Caucasian individuals from Russia. Approximately 9 milliliters of peripheral blood were drawn from each donor into EDTA-treated tubes. It was with a sample-barcoded 5' primer and a J-beta primer mix that a second PCR of roughly 6 to 12 cycles was run. TCRdb used MiXCR to reprocess the 5' RACE reads, holding one entry per CDR3 protein. The table shows 600,000 or so distinct CDR3 sequences, with around 21% occurring only once.

J is TRBJ2-3 and V is TRBV29-1, with TRBD2 matching over 8 bases. This receptor was identified in a man in his 70s in good health. What was sequenced was blood. This chain's CDR3 is CSVEASGSADTQYF. For the CDR3, the DNA is TGCAGCGTTGAGGCTAGCGGGTCCGCAGATACGCAGTATTTT.